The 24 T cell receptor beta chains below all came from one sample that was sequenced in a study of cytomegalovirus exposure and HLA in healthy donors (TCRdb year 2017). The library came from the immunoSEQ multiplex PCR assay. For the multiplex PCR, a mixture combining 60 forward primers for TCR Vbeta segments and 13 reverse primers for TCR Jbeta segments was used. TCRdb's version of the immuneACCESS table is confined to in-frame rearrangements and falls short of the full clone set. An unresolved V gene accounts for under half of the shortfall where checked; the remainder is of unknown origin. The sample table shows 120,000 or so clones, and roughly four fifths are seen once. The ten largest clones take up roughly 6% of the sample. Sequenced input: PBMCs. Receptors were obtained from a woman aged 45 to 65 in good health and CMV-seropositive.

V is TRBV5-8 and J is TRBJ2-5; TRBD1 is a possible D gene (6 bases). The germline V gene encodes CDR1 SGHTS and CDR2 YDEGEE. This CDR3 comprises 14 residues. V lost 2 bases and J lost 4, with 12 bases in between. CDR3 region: CASSFKTGRETQYF. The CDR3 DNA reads TGTGCCAGCAGCTTCAAAACAGGGAGAGAGACCCAGTACTTC.

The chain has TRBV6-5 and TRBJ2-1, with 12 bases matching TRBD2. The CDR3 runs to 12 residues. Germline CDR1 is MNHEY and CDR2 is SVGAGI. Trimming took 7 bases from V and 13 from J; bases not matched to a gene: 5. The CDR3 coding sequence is TGTGCCAGCAAAACTAGCGGGGGGTCCCAGTTCTTC. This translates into CASKTSGGSQFF.

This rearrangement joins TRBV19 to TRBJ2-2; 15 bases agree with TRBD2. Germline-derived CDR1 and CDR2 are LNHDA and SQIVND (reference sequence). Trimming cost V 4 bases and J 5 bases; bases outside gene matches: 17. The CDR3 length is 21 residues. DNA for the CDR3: TGTGCCAGTAGTACCTGGATTCCGGGACTAGCGGGGGGAATCGAAACCGGGGAGCTGTTTTTT. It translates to CASSTWIPGLAGGIETGELFF.

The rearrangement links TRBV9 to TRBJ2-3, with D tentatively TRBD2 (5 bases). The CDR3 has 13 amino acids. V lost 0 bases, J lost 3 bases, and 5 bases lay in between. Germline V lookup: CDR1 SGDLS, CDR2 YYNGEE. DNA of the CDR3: TGTGCCAGCAGCGTAGGAGGGACAGATACGCAGTATTTT. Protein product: CASSVGGTDTQYF. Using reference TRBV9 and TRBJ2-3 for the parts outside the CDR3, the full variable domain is DSGVTQTPKHLITATGQRVTLRCSPRSGDLSVYWYQQSLDQGLQFLIQYYNGEERAKGNILERFSAQQFPDLHSELNLSSLELGDSALYFCASSVGGTDTQYFGPGTRLTVL.

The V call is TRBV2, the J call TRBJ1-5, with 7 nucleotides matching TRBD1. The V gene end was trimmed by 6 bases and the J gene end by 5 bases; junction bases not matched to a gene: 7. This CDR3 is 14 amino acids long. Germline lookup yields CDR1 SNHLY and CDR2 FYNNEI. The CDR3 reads CASRETGSDQPQHF. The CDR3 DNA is TGTGCCAGCAGGGAGACAGGGTCCGATCAGCCCCAGCATTTT.

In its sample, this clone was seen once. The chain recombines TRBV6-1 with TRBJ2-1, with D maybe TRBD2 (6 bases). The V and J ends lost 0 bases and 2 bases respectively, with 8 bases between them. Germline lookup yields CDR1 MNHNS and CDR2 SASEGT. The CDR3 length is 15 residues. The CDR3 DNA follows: TGTGCCAGCAGTGAAGCAGGACTAACCTACAATGAGCAGTTCTTC. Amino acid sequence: CASSEAGLTYNEQFF.

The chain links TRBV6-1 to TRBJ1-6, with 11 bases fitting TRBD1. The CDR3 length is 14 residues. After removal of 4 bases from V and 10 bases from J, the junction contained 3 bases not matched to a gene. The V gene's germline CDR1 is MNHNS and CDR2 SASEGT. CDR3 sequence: CASSGGQGESPLHF. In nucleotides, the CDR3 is TGTGCCAGCAGTGGGGGACAGGGGGAGTCACCCCTCCACTTT.

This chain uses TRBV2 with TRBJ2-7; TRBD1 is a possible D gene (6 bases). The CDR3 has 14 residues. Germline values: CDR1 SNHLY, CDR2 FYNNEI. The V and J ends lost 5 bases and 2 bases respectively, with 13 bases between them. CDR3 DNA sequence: TGTGCCAGCAGTCGGGACAACGGCCCCTACGAGCAGTACTTC. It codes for CASSRDNGPYEQYF.

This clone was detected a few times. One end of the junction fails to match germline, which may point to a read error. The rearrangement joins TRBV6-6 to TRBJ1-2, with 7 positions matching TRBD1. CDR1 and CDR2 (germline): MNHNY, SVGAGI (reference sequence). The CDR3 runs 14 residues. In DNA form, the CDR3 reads TGTGCCAGCAGTTACTCCGACAGGGCCTTTGGCTACCCCTTC. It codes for CASSYSDRAFGYPF.

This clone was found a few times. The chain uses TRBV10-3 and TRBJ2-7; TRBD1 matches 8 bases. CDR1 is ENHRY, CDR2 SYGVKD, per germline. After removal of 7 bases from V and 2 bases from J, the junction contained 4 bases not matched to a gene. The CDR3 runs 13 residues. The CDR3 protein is CAIMDRVAYEQYF. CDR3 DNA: TGTGCCATCATGGACAGGGTCGCCTACGAGCAGTACTTC.

This chain's CDR3 is CASSINPQGSGANVLTF. For the CDR3, the DNA is TGCGCCAGCAGCATCAACCCGCAGGGGTCTGGGGCCAACGTCCTGACTTTC. V is TRBV5-1 and J is TRBJ2-6; D may be TRBD1 (6 bases). Germline lookup yields CDR1 SGHRS and CDR2 YFSETQ. The CDR3 has 17 residues. Trimming pared 4 bases from V and 1 base from J, leaving 15 bases between.

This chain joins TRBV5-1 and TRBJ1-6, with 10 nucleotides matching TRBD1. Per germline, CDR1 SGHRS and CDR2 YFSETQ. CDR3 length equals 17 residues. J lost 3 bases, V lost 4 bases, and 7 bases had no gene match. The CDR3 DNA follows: TGCGCCAGCAGCCCGGGACAGGGGACCCGCTATAATTCACCCCTCCACTTT. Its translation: CASSPGQGTRYNSPLHF.

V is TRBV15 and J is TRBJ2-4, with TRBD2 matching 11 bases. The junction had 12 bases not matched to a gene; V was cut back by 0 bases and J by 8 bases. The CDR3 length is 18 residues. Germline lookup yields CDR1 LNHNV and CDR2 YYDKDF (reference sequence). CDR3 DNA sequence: TGTGCCACCAGCAGAGATCGTATTAGCGGGGGGGCCGACCACATTCAGTACTTC. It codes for CATSRDRISGGADHIQYF.

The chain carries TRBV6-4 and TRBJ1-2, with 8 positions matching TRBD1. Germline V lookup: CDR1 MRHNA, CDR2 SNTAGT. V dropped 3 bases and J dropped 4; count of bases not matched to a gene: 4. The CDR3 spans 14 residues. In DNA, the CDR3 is TGTGCCAGCAGTGAAGGACAGGGAAGCTATGGCTACACCTTC. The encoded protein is CASSEGQGSYGYTF.

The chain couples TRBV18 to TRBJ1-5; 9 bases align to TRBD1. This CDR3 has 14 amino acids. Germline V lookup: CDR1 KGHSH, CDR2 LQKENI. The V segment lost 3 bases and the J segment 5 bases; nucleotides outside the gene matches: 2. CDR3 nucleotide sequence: TGTGCCAGCTCACCTACAGGGGGCGATCAGCCCCAGCATTTT. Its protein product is CASSPTGGDQPQHF.

CDR3 coding DNA: TGTGCCAGCAGTCTACGAGCGGATGAAAAACTGTTTTTT. Translating it yields CASSLRADEKLFF. The gene calls are TRBV7-2 and TRBJ1-4; D unclear. Germline V gene lookup returns CDR1 SGHTA and CDR2 FQGNSA. This CDR3 has 13 amino acids. The V end lost 6 bases, the J end lost 6 bases, and 11 bases lay between the germline ends.

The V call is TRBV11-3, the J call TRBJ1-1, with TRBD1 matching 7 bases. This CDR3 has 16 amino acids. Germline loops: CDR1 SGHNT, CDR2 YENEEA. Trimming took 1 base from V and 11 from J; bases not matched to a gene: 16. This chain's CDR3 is CASSLGGVTGAAPAFF. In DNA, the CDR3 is TGTGCCAGCAGCTTAGGGGGCGTTACAGGGGCCGCTCCTGCTTTCTTT.

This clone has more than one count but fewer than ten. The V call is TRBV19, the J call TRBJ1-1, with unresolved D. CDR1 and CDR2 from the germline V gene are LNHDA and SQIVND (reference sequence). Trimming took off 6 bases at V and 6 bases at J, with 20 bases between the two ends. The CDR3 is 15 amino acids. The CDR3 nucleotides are TGTGCCAGTAGACTAACCCAGCAAGAAACTGCTGAAGCTTTCTTT. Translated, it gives CASRLTQQETAEAFF.

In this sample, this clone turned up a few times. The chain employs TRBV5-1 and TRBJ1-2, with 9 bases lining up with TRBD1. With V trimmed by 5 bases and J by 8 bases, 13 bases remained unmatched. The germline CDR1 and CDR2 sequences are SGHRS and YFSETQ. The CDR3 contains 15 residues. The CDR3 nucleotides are TGCGCCAGCAGAGACGGGACAGGGCCTCCAAGAGGCTACACCTTC. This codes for CASRDGTGPPRGYTF.

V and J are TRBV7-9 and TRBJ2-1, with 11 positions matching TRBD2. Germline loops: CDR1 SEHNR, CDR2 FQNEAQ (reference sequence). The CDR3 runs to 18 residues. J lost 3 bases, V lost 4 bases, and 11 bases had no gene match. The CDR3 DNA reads TGTGCCAGCAGCTCAACCGCCTCCCTAGCGGGGGGCTACAATGAGCAGTTCTTC. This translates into CASSSTASLAGGYNEQFF.

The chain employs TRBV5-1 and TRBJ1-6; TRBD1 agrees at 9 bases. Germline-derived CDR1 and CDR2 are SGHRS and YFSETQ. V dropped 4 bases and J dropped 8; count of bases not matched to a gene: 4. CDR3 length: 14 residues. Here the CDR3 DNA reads TGCGCCAGCAGCGACGGGACAGGGCATTCACCCCTCCACTTT. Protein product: CASSDGTGHSPLHF.

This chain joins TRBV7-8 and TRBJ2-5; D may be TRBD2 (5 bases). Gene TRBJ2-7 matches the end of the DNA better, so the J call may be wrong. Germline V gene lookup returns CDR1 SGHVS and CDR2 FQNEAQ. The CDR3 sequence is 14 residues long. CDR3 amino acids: CASSKNEGTYEQYF. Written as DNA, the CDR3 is TGTGCCAGCAGTAAGAACGAGGGAACCTACGAGCAGTACTTC.

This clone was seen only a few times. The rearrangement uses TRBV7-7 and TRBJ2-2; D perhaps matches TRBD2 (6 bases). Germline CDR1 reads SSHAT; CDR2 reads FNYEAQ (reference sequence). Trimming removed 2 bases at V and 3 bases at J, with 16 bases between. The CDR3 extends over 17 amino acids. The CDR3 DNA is TGTGCCAGCAGCTTACGTTTTACGGGAGTTGACACCGGGGAGCTGTTTTTT. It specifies CASSLRFTGVDTGELFF.

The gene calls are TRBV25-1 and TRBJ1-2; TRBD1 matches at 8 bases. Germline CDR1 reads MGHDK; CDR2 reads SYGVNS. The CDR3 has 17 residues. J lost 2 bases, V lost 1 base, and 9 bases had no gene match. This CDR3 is CASSELSGGVGNYGYTF. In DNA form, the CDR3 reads TGTGCCAGCAGTGAATTGTCAGGGGGCGTTGGAAACTATGGCTACACCTTC.